The 4 T cell receptor beta chains listed next were all sequenced from one sample in a study of graft-versus-host responses after intestinal transplantation. Once graft tissue had been processed, intraepithelial and lamina propria lymphocytes were released. Generated by immunoSEQ multiplex PCR, the TCRdb table keeps only in-frame clones and is missing some. The top ten clones hold roughly 8% of a sample with fewer than 20,000 clones, 65% to 85% of them seen once. Sequenced here: ileum tissue, sampled roughly 70 weeks after intestinal transplant. The receptors were gathered from a human patient who received an intestinal transplant, so some T cells may come from the graft donor.

The chain combines TRBV10-3 with TRBJ2-7; D unresolved. Germline V gives CDR1 ENHRY, CDR2 SYGVKD. This CDR3 is 14 amino acids long. Trimming stripped 2 bases from V and 2 bases from J, with 10 bases between. DNA of the CDR3: TGTGCCATCAGTGAGCCCGACTTCGCCTACGAGCAGTACTTC. Its translation: CAISEPDFAYEQYF.

The chain combines TRBV6-6 with TRBJ2-1; tentative D call: TRBD2 (6 bases). Trimming pared 2 bases from V and 6 bases from J, leaving 8 bases between. Germline CDR1 and CDR2: MNHNY and SVGAGI (reference sequence). The CDR3 length is 13 residues. The CDR3 DNA sequence: TGTGCCAGCAGTTACCCGGGACTCAATGAGCAGTTCTTC. Residues: CASSYPGLNEQFF.

The sample holds a few counts of this clone. One base away lies a much larger clone, so this may be a sequencing read error. The chain carries TRBV27 and TRBJ1-5, with D perhaps matching TRBD1 (5 bases). Germline V gene data show CDR1 as MNHEY and CDR2 as SMNVEV (reference sequence). CDR3 length: 14 amino acids. V was cut by 8 bases and J by 3 bases, with 14 bases left in between. The CDR3 sequence: CASCSGADNQPQHF. The DNA of the CDR3 is TGTGCCAGCTGTTCTGGGGCGGACAATCAGCCCCAGCATTTT.

V is TRBV7-2 and J is TRBJ1-2; possible D gene TRBD1, 6 bases. V was shortened by 8 bases and J by 0 bases, with 10 bases between the two germline ends. CDR3 length: 13 residues. Germline CDR1 SGHTA, CDR2 FQGNSA. CDR3 in amino acids: CASLQGTNYGYTF. DNA for the CDR3: TGTGCCAGCCTCCAGGGGACTAACTATGGCTACACCTTC.